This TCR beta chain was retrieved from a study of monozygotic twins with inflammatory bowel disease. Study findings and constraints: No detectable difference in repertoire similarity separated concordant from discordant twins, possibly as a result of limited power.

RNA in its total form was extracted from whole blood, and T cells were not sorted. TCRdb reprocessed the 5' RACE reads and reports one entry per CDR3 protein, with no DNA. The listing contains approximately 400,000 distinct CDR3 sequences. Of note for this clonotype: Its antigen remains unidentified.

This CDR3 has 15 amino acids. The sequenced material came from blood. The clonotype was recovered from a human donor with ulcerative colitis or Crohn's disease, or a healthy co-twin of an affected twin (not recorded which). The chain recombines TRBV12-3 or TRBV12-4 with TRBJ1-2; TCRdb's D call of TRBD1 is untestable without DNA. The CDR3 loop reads CASSFDRGANYGYTF.